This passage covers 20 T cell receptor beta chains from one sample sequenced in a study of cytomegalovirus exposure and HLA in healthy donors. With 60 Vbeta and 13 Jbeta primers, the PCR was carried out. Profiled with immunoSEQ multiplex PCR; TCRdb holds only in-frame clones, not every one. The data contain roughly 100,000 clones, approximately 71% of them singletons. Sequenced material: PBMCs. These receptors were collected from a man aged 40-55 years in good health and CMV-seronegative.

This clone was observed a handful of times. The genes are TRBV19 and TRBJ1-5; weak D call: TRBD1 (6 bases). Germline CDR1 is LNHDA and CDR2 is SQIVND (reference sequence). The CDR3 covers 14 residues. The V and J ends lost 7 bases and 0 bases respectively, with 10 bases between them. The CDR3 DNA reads TGTGCCAGTATGGGGACATATAGCAATCAGCCCCAGCATTTT. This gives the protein CASMGTYSNQPQHF. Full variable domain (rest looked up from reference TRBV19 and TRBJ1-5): DGGITQSPKYLFRKEGQNVTLSCEQNLNHDAMYWYRQDPGQGLRLIYYSQIVNDFQKGDIAEGYSVSREKKESFPLTVTSAQKNPTAFYLCASMGTYSNQPQHFGDGTRLSIL.

CDR3 amino acids: CASRIQGPETQYF. For the CDR3, the DNA is TGTGCCAGCAGAATACAGGGCCCTGAGACCCAGTACTTC. V usage is TRBV7-2 and J usage is TRBJ2-5; D is possibly TRBD1 (6 bases). Germline CDR1 reads SGHTA; CDR2 reads FQGNSA. Trimming pared 6 bases from V and 5 bases from J, leaving 13 bases between. The CDR3 runs 13 residues.

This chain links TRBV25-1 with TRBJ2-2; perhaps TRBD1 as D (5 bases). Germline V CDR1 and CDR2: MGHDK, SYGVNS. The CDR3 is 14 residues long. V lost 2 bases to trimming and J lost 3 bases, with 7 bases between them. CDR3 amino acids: CASSEPRDTGELFF. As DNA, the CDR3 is TGTGCCAGCAGTGAACCCAGGGACACCGGGGAGCTGTTTTTT.

In DNA, the CDR3 is TGTGCCAGCAGTTTATCGTGGCGGGGGGCCTTAGATACGCAGTATTTT. Encoded protein: CASSLSWRGALDTQYF. This chain joins TRBV27 and TRBJ2-3, with 8 bases identical to TRBD2. CDR1 and CDR2 (germline): MNHEY, SMNVEV (reference sequence). The CDR3 runs 16 residues. With V trimmed by 0 bases and J by 5 bases, 7 bases remained unmatched.

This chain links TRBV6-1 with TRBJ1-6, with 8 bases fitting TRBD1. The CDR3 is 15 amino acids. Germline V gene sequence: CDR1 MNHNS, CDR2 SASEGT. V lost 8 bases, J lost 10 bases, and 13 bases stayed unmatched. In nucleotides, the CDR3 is TGTGCCAGCTCTAACCTGGCAGGGGGCGGATCACCCCTCCACTTT. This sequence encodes CASSNLAGGGSPLHF.

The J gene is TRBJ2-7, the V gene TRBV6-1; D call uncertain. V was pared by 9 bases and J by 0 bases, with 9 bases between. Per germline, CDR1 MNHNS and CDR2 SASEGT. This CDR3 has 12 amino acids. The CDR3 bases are TGTGCCAGTCTTACAATCTCCTACGAGCAGTACTTC. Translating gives CASLTISYEQYF.

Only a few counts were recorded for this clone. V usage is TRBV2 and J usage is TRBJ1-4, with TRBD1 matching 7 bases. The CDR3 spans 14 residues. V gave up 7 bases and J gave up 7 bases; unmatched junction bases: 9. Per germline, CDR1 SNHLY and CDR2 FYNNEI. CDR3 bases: TGTGCCAGCAAAAGACAGGGTGATACTGAAAAACTGTTTTTT. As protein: CASKRQGDTEKLFF.

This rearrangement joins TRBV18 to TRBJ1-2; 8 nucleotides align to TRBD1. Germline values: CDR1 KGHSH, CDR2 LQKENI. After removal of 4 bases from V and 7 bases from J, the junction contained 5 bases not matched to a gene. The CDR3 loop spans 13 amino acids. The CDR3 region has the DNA TGTGCCAGCTCACAAGGGACAGGTGGTGGCTACACCTTC. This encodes CASSQGTGGGYTF.

CDR3 in amino acids: CASSDSGTGTHEQFF. In nucleotides, the CDR3 is TGCGCCAGCAGTGACAGCGGGACAGGGACGCATGAGCAGTTCTTC. The chain links TRBV10-1 to TRBJ2-1, with 9 bases that match TRBD1. CDR1 WNHNN and CDR2 SYGVQD come from the germline V gene (reference sequence). J gave up 8 bases and V 3 bases, and 8 bases lay outside the gene matches. CDR3 length: 15 amino acids.

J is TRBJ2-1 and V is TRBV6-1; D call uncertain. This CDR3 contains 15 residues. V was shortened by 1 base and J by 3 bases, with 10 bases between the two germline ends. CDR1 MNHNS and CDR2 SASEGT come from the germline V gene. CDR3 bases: TGTGCCAGCAGTGAAGAGAGCCAGGACTACAATGAGCAGTTCTTC. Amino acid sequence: CASSEESQDYNEQFF.

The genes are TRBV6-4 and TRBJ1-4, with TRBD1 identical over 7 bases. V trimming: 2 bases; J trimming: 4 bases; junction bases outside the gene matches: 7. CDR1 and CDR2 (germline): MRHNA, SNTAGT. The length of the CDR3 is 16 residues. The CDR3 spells CASSDPTGKRNEKLFF. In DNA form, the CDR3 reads TGTGCCAGCAGTGACCCGACAGGGAAACGTAATGAAAAACTGTTTTTT.

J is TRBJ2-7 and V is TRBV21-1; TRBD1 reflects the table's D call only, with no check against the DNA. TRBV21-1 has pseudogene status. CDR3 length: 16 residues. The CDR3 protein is CASSKTPGTGGDEQYF. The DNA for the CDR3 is TGTGCCAGCAGCAAAACCCCCGGGACAGGGGGGGACGAGCAGTACTTC.

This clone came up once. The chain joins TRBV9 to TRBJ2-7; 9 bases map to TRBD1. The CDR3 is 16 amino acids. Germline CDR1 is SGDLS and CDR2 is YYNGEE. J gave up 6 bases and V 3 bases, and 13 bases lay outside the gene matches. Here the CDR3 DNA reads TGTGCCAGCAGCGACAACCGGGACAGGGAGTTCGGCGAGCAGTACTTC. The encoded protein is CASSDNRDREFGEQYF.

The DNA of the CDR3 is TGTGCCAGCAGCTTGGGCGGTGGGCTCGGCGGGAATTCACCCCTCCACTTT. This gives the protein CASSLGGGLGGNSPLHF. The chain joins TRBV5-8 to TRBJ1-6; D unresolved. The CDR3 has 17 amino acids. The germline V and J ends were trimmed by 0 bases and 7 bases, with 17 bases remaining between them. Germline-derived CDR1 and CDR2 are SGHTS and YDEGEE.

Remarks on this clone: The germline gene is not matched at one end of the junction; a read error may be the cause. Here the CDR3 DNA reads TGTTCCAGCAGCCGGGACTACAATGAGCAGTTCTTC. Its protein is CSSSRDYNEQFF. V gene TRBV7-9 combines with J gene TRBJ2-1; tentatively, D is TRBD2 (5 bases). Germline assignment: CDR1 SEHNR and CDR2 FQNEAQ (reference sequence). The CDR3 sequence is 12 residues long.

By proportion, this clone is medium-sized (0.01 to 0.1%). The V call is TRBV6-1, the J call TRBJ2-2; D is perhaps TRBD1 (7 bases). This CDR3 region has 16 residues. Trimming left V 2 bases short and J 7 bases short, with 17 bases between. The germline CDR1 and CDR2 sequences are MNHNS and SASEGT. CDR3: CASSEKSEGAGGELFF. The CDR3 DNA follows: TGTGCCAGCAGTGAAAAATCGGAGGGGGCAGGCGGGGAGCTGTTTTTT.

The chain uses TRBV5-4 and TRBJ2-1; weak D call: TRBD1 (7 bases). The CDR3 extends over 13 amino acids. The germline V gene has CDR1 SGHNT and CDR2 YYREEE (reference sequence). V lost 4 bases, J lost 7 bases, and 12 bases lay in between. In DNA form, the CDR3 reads TGTGCCAGCAGCGGAGGGACAGTTAATGAGCAGTTCTTC. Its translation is CASSGGTVNEQFF.

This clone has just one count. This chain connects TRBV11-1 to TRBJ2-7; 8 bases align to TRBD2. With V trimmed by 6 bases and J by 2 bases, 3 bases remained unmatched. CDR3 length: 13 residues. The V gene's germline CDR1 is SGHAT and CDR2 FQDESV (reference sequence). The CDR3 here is CASSGTRPYEQYF. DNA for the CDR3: TGTGCCAGCAGTGGGACTAGGCCCTACGAGCAGTACTTC.

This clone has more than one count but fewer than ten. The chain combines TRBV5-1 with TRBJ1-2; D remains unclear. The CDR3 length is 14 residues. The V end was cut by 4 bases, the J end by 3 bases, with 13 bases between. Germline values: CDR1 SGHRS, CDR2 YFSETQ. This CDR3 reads CASSRDGGYYGYTF. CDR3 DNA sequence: TGCGCCAGCAGCCGCGACGGAGGGTACTATGGCTACACCTTC.

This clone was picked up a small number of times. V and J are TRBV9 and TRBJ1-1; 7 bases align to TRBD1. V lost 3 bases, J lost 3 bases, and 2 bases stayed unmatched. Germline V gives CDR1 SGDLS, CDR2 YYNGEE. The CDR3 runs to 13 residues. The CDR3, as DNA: TGTGCCAGCAGCGCAACAGGGGACACTGAAGCTTTCTTT. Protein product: CASSATGDTEAFF.